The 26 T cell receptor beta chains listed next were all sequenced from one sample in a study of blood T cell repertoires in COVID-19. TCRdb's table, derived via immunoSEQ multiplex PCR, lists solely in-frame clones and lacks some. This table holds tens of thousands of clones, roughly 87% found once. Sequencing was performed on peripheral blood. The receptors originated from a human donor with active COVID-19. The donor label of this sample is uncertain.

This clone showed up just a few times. CDR3 sequence (DNA): TGTGCCAGCAGTATAGGGACTGCCTCTGGAAACACCATATATTTT. Its protein is CASSIGTASGNTIYF. The chain recombines TRBV27 with TRBJ1-3; D may be TRBD1 (5 bases). The germline CDR1 and CDR2 sequences are MNHEY and SMNVEV (reference sequence). V gave up 5 bases and J gave up 0 bases, with 11 bases separating them. The CDR3 spans 15 residues.

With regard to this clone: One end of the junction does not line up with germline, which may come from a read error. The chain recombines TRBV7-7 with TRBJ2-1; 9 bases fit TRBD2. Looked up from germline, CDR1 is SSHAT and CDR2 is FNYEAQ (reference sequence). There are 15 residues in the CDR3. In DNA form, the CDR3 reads TGTGCTAGCAGCTCGACTAGCGGCGCGGAGACTGAGCAGTTCTTC. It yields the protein CASSSTSGAETEQFF. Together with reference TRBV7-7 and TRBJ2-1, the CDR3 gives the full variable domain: GAGVSQSPRYKVTKRGQDVTLRCDPISSHATLYWYQQALGQGPEFLTYFNYEAQPDKSGLPSDRFSAERPEGSISTLTIQRTEQRDSAMYRCASSSTSGAETEQFFGPGTRLTVL.

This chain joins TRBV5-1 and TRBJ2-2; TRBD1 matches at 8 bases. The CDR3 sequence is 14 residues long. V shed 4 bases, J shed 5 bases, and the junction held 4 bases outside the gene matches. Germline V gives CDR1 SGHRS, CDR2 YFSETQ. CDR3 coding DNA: TGCGCCAGCAGCCTTAGACAGGGGACCGGGGAGCTGTTTTTT. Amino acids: CASSLRQGTGELFF.

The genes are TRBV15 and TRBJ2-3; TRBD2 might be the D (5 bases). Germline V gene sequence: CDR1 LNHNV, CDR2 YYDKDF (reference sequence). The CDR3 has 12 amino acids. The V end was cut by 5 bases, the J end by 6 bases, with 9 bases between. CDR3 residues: CATSPSGDTQYF. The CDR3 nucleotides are TGTGCCACCAGCCCCTCGGGGGATACGCAGTATTTT.

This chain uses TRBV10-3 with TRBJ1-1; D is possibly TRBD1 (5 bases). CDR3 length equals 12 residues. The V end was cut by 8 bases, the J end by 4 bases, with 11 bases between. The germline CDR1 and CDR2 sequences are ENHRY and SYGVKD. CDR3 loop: CAIGGTGTEAFF. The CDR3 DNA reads TGTGCCATCGGGGGGACGGGCACTGAAGCTTTCTTT.

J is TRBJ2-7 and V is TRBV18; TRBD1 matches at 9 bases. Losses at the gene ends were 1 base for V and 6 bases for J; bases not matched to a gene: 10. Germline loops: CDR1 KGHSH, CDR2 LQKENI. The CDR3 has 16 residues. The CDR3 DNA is TGTGCCAGCTCACCACGGACCGGGACAGGGTCGGGCGAGCAGTACTTC. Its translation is CASSPRTGTGSGEQYF.

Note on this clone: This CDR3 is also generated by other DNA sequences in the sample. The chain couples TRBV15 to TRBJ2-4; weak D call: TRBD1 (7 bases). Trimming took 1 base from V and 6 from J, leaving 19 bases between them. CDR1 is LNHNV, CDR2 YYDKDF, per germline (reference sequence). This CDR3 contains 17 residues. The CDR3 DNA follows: TGTGCCACCAGCAGAGGGCCCCAAAGACAGGGAGGAAACATTCAGTACTTC. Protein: CATSRGPQRQGGNIQYF.

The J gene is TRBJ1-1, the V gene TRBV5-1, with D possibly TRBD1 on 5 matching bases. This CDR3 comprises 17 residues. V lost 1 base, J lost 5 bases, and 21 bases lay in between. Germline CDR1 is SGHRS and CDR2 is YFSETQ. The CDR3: CASSLNQAGRLGTEAFF. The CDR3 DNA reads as TGCGCCAGCAGCTTGAACCAGGCAGGGCGGCTTGGAACTGAAGCTTTCTTT.

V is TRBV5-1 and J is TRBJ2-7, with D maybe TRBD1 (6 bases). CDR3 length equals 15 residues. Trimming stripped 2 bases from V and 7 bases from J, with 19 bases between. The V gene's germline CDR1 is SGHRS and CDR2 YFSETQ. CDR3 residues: CASSFEGVYPGEQYF. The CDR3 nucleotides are TGCGCCAGCAGCTTTGAGGGGGTGTATCCGGGAGAGCAGTACTTC.

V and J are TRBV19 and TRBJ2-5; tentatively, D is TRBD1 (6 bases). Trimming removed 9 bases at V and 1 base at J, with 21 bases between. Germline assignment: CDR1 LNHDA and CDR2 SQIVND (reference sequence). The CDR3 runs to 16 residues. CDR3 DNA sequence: TGTGCCAGCACTGCCTGGTCCCTAGGGGGCCAAGAGACCCAGTACTTC. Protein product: CASTAWSLGGQETQYF.

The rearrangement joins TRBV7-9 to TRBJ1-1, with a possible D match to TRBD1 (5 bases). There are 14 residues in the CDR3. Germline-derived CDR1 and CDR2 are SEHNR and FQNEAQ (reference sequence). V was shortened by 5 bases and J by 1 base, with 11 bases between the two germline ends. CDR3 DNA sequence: TGTGCCAGCAGCCCCCGGCAGGGGAACACTGAAGCTTTCTTT. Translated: CASSPRQGNTEAFF.

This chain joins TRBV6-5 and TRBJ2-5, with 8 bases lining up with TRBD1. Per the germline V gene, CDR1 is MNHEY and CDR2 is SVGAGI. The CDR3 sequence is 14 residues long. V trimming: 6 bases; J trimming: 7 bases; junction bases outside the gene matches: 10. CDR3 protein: CASSRDRGSGTQYF. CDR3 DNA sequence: TGTGCCAGCAGCCGCGACAGGGGTAGTGGGACCCAGTACTTC.

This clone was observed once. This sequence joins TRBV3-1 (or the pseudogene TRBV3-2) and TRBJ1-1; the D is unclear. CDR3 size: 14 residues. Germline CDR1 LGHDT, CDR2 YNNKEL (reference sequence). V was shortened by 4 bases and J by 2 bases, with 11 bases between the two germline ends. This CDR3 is CASSRKRQNTEAFF. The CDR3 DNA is TGTGCCAGCAGCCGCAAAAGACAAAACACTGAAGCTTTCTTT.

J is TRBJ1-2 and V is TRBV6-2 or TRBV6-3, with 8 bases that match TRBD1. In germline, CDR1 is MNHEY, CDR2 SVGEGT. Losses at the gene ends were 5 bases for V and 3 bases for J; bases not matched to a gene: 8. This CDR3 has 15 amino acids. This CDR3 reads CASSPFHRGDYGYTF. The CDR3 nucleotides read TGTGCCAGCAGTCCATTCCACAGGGGGGACTATGGCTACACCTTC.

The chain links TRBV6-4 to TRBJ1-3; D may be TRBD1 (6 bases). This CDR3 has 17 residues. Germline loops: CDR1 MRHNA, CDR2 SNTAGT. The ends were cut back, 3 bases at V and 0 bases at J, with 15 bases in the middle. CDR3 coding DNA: TGTGCCAGCAGTGAAGGGGGACCTGGGGTCTCTGGAAACACCATATATTTT. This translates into CASSEGGPGVSGNTIYF.

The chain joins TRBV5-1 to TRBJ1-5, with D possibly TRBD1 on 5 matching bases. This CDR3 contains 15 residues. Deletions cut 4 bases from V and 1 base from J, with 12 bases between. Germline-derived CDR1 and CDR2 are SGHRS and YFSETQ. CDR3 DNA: TGCGCCAGCAGCCGTTTGGGGGGGAGCAATCAGCCCCAGCATTTT. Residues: CASSRLGGSNQPQHF. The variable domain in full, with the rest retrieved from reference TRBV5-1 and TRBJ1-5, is KAGVTQTPRYLIKTRGQQVTLSCSPISGHRSVSWYQQTPGQGLQFLFEYFSETQRNKGNFPGRFSGRQFSNSRSEMNVSTLELGDSALYLCASSRLGGSNQPQHFGDGTRLSIL.

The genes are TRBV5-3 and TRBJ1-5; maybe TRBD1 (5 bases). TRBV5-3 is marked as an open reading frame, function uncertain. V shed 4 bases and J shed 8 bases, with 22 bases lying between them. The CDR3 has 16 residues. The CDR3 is CARSPNPGGSAEPQHF. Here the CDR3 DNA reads TGTGCCAGAAGCCCCAACCCTGGGGGGTCGGCGGAGCCCCAGCATTTT.

The CDR3 region is CASSLGGTGKRAFF. CDR3 DNA: TGTGCCAGCAGCTTAGGAGGGACAGGGAAACGGGCTTTCTTT. The chain employs TRBV7-8 and TRBJ1-1, with TRBD1 identical over 9 bases. Germline lookup yields CDR1 SGHVS and CDR2 FQNEAQ. This CDR3 spans 14 amino acids. V lost 1 base to trimming and J lost 11 bases; unmatched junction nucleotides: 8.

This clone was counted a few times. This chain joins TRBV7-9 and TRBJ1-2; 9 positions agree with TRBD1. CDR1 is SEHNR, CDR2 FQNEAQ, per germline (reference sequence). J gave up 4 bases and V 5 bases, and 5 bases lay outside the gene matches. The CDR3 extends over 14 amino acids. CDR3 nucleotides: TGTGCCAGCAGCCCCGGGACAGGGATCTATGGCTACACCTTC. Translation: CASSPGTGIYGYTF.

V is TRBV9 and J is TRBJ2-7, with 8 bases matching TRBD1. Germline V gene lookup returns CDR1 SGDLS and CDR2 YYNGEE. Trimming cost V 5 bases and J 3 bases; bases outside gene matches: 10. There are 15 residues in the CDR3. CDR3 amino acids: CASSRTGSTFYEQYF. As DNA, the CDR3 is TGTGCCAGCAGTAGGACAGGGTCTACGTTCTACGAGCAGTACTTC.

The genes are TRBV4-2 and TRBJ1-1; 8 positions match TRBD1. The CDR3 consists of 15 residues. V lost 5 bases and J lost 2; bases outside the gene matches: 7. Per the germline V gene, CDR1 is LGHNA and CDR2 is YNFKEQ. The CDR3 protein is CASSDGGQVNTEAFF. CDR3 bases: TGTGCCAGCAGCGACGGGGGACAGGTCAACACTGAAGCTTTCTTT.

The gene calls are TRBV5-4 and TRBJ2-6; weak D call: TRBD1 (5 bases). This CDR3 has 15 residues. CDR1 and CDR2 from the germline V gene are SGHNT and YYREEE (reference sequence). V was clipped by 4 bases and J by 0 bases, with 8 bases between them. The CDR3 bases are TGTGCCAGCAGCGCGACAGTCTCTGGGGCCAACGTCCTGACTTTC. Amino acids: CASSATVSGANVLTF.

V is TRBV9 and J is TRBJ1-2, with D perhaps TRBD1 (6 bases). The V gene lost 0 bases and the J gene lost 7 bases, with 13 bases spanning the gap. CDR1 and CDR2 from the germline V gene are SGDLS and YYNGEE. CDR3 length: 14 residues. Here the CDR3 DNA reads TGTGCCAGCAGCGTAGGGGGAAACAGGGTTGGCTACACCTTC. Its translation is CASSVGGNRVGYTF.

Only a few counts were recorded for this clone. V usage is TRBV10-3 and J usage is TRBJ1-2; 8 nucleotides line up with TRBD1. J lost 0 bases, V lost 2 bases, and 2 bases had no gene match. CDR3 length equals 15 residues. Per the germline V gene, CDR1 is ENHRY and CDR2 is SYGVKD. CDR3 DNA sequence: TGTGCCATCAGTGAGCGGGGACAGGCTAACTATGGCTACACCTTC. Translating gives CAISERGQANYGYTF.

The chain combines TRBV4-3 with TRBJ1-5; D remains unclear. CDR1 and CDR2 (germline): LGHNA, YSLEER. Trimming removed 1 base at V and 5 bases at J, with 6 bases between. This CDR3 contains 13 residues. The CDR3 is CASSQGGDQPQHF. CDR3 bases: TGCGCCAGCAGCCAAGGCGGGGATCAGCCCCAGCATTTT.

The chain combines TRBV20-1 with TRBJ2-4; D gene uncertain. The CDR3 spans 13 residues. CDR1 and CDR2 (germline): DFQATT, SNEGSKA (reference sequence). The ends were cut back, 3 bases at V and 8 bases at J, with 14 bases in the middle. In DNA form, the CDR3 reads TGCAGTGCTAGTACACCCCTAGACTACATTCAGTACTTC. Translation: CSASTPLDYIQYF.